The subject of this entry is one TCR beta chain. What it binds is not known. These data are taken from a study of T cell repertoires in cytomegalovirus infection. Study as a whole: The public TCR beta signatures pointed to both CMV infection and matching HLA type.

Between the trimmed V and J ends, which lost 2 bases and 12 bases, there was a span of 15 bases. CDR3 length equals 12 residues. The germline V gene encodes CDR1 SGHNT and CDR2 YYREEE (reference sequence). MiXCR, run by TCRdb on the reads, gives a single entry per CDR3 protein. The sample has tens of thousands of distinct CDR3 sequences, 20% to 25% seen once; the top ten hold under 20%. This receptor was obtained from a human donor in good health (CMV status not recorded). Some clones in this sample may be carry-over from other donors' samples. V and J are TRBV5-4 and TRBJ2-7, with a possible D match to TRBD1 (5 bases). Sequenced input: PBMCs, sequenced either directly or after in vitro stimulation (not recorded which). The DNA for the CDR3 is TGTGCCAGCAGCTTCGATCGACAGTCTCGGTACTTC. It codes for CASSFDRQSRYF.